The rows below give T cell receptor beta chains drawn from one sample of a study of shared clonotypes between healthy human individuals. Generated by immunoSEQ multiplex PCR, the TCRdb table keeps only in-frame clones and is missing some. The sample includes approximately 840,000 clones, 90% to 97% of them seen just once. The sequenced sample was naive CD8+ T cells sorted from blood. The receptors originated from a man aged 25 to 45 in good health. Both conserved end residues are part of each CDR3. The order of the fields is D gene, CDR3 length, J gene, clone size, V gene, CDR3 DNA, CDR3 protein. A D gene is named only where the DNA matches it firmly. Size values are once, few and many counts, or a class for expanded clones, and some rows have none.

D: TRBD2; length: 16; J: TRBJ2-4; size: .; V: TRBV25-1; DNA: TGTGCCAGCAGTGAAGGGCGGGCTAGCGGGAGTGACATTCAGTACTTC; CDR3: CASSEGRASGSDIQYF
D: .; length: 15; J: TRBJ2-5; size: .; V: TRBV25-1; DNA: TGTGCCAGCAGTGAATTGAGGGTCAGGGGAGAGACCCAGTACTTC; CDR3: CASSELRVRGETQYF
D: .; length: 13; J: TRBJ1-4; size: .; V: TRBV7-9; DNA: TGTGCCAGCAGCTTAGGCGGCAATGAAAAACTGTTTTTT; CDR3: CASSLGGNEKLFF
D: .; length: 14; J: TRBJ2-1; size: once; V: TRBV27; DNA: TGTGCCAGCAGTTTAGCGTCGAGCTACAATGAGCAGTTCTTC; CDR3: CASSLASSYNEQFF
D: .; length: 13; J: TRBJ1-2; size: .; V: TRBV29-1; DNA: TGCAGCGTCTTCGTGAACAGGTTCTATGGCTACACCTTC; CDR3: CSVFVNRFYGYTF
D: .; length: 12; J: TRBJ2-7; size: .; V: TRBV27; DNA: TGTGCCAGCAGAGACAACCTTTTAGAGCAGTACTTC; CDR3: CASRDNLLEQYF
D: .; length: 16; J: TRBJ1-4; size: .; V: TRBV4-3; DNA: TGCGCCAGCAGCCAAGATCGGAGGGCGACTAATGAAAAACTGTTTTTT; CDR3: CASSQDRRATNEKLFF
D: TRBD2; length: 18; J: TRBJ2-2; size: .; V: TRBV5-1; DNA: TGCGCCAGCAGCCCAGGCCCAAGGACTAGCGGGACGGTCGGGGAGCTGTTTTTT; CDR3: CASSPGPRTSGTVGELFF
D: .; length: 15; J: TRBJ2-2; size: .; V: TRBV15; DNA: TGTGCCACCAGACCCGGGCCCTTCCCCGCCGGGGAGCTGTTTTTT; CDR3: CATRPGPFPAGELFF
D: TRBD1; length: 17; J: TRBJ2-7; size: few; V: TRBV7-9; DNA: TGTGCCAGCAGCTTGTTTGGGACAGGGAAAACCAAGGAAGAGCAGTACTTC; CDR3: CASSLFGTGKTKEEQYF
D: TRBD1; length: 15; J: TRBJ2-3; size: .; V: TRBV27; DNA: TGTGCCAGCAGTTTGATAGGGGGCCCTTCAGATACGCAGTATTTT; CDR3: CASSLIGGPSDTQYF
D: TRBD1; length: 15; J: TRBJ1-1; size: .; V: TRBV5-1; DNA: TGCGCCAGCAGCGTCGGACAGGGGATGAACACTGAAGCTTTCTTT; CDR3: CASSVGQGMNTEAFF
D: .; length: 14; J: TRBJ2-1; size: once; V: TRBV27; DNA: TGTGCCAGCACCCCTGACGCGGTTGTGAATGAGCAGTTCTTC; CDR3: CASTPDAVVNEQFF
D: .; length: 12; J: TRBJ2-7; size: .; V: TRBV29-1; DNA: TGCAGCGTTTTGGACAGAATGGGTCGGCAGTACTTC; CDR3: CSVLDRMGRQYF
D: .; length: 13; J: TRBJ2-7; size: .; V: TRBV4-1; DNA: TGCGCCTCCCGGGGGCTAGCGAGTTTTGAGCAGTACTTC; CDR3: CASRGLASFEQYF
D: .; length: 15; J: TRBJ2-7; size: .; V: TRBV5-5; DNA: TGTGCCAGCAGCTTGTCCCACGTAATCTCCTACGAGCAGTACTTC; CDR3: CASSLSHVISYEQYF
D: .; length: 12; J: TRBJ2-5; size: once; V: TRBV6-1; DNA: TGTGCCAGCAGTGAAGGGGGGGAGACCCAGTACTTC; CDR3: CASSEGGETQYF
D: .; length: 18; J: TRBJ2-1; size: .; V: TRBV10-1; DNA: TGCGCCAGCAGTGAGTCTCCCATGGGATTAGCGGTTTACAATGAGCAGTTCTTC; CDR3: CASSESPMGLAVYNEQFF
D: TRBD1; length: 16; J: TRBJ1-4; size: .; V: TRBV5-1; DNA: TGCGCCAGCAGCTTTCGGGGACAGGGAGCGGTGGAAAAACTGTTTTTT; CDR3: CASSFRGQGAVEKLFF
D: .; length: 17; J: TRBJ2-5; size: .; V: TRBV11-2; DNA: TGTGCCAGCAGCTTTCCCATCGATCTGAGAAGGGTTGAGACCCAGTACTTC; CDR3: CASSFPIDLRRVETQYF
D: .; length: 15; J: TRBJ2-1; size: .; V: TRBV9; DNA: TGTGCCAGCAGCCCAGCGGGCGTTGGGTACAATGAGCAGTTCTTC; CDR3: CASSPAGVGYNEQFF
D: .; length: 13; J: TRBJ1-5; size: .; V: TRBV9; DNA: TGTGCCAGCAGCCAAAGCGGGGATCAGCCCCAGCATTTT; CDR3: CASSQSGDQPQHF
D: .; length: 14; J: TRBJ1-2; size: .; V: TRBV7-9; DNA: TGTGCCAGCAGCTTGACAGGAGGAAACTATGGCTACACCTTC; CDR3: CASSLTGGNYGYTF